This T cell receptor beta chain derives from a study of blood T cell repertoires in COVID-19. The CDR3 consists of 15 residues. The V and J ends lost 3 bases and 4 bases respectively, with 13 bases between them. Germline CDR1 MDHEN, CDR2 SYDVKM. TCRdb's table, derived via immunoSEQ multiplex PCR, lists solely in-frame clones and lacks some. The repertoire holds just over 25,000 clones, with about 91% as singletons. Sequenced input: peripheral blood. The rearrangement joins TRBV28 to TRBJ2-1; TRBD1 might be the D (6 bases). The receptor's source is a man between 65 and 85 years old with acute or convalescent COVID-19. The CDR3 DNA sequence: TGTGCCAGCAGTTTCCTTGGACAGCGTTACAATGAGCAGTTCTTC. It translates to CASSFLGQRYNEQFF. Together with reference TRBV28 and TRBJ2-1, the CDR3 gives the full variable domain: DVKVTQSSRYLVKRTGEKVFLECVQDMDHENMFWYRQDPGLGLRLIYFSYDVKMKEKGDIPEGYSVSREKKERFSLILESASTNQTSMYLCASSFLGQRYNEQFFGPGTRLTVL.